This entry lists 18 T cell receptor beta chains sequenced from one sample in a study of cytomegalovirus exposure and HLA in healthy donors (dated by TCRdb to about 2017). Library preparation was by the immunoSEQ multiplex PCR assay. The table comes from immuneACCESS by way of TCRdb, which keeps in-frame sequences with V and J called. Part of the clones is missing from these tables; in studies checked, under half for an unresolved V gene and the rest for unknown reasons. The sample has roughly 50,000 clones on record, 93% of them singletons. Roughly 1.7% of the sample is in the top ten clones. The sequencing input was PBMCs. Source of these receptors: a woman younger than 35 in good health and CMV-seropositive.

CDR3 amino acids: CASLTDRDGNTIYF. In nucleotides, the CDR3 is TGTGCCAGCCTAACGGACAGGGATGGAAACACCATATATTTT. The J gene is TRBJ1-3, the V gene TRBV2; 8 positions match TRBD1. Trimming took 8 bases from V and 3 from J; bases not matched to a gene: 6. Looked up from germline, CDR1 is SNHLY and CDR2 is FYNNEI. This CDR3 is 14 amino acids long.

The chain couples TRBV10-3 to TRBJ1-4; weak D call: TRBD1 (6 bases). The V end was cut by 4 bases, the J end by 8 bases, with 8 bases between. From germline, CDR1 is ENHRY and CDR2 SYGVKD. The CDR3 runs 12 residues. For the CDR3, the DNA is TGTGCCATCAGTGGAACAGGGGAAAAACTGTTTTTT. Translated, it gives CAISGTGEKLFF.

The V call is TRBV6-5, the J call TRBJ2-5; D is unresolved. The V gene lost 0 bases and the J gene lost 1 base, with 9 bases spanning the gap. This CDR3 spans 15 amino acids. Germline V gene lookup returns CDR1 MNHEY and CDR2 SVGAGI. The CDR3 nucleotides are TGTGCCAGCAGTTACTCGAACAGCCCCCAAGAGACCCAGTACTTC. As protein: CASSYSNSPQETQYF.

The CDR3 sequence is CASSDAQVGTGGTDTQYF. The CDR3 DNA follows: TGTGCCAGCAGTGATGCACAGGTCGGAACAGGGGGTACAGATACGCAGTATTTT. The gene calls are TRBV11-2 and TRBJ2-3, with 8 nucleotides matching TRBD1. V lost 6 bases, J lost 3 bases, and 17 bases stayed unmatched. The germline CDR1 and CDR2 sequences are SGHAT and FQNNGV. The CDR3 runs to 18 residues.

This chain connects TRBV2 to TRBJ1-5, with unresolved D. The ends were cut back, 4 bases at V and 2 bases at J, with 15 bases in the middle. The CDR3 consists of 16 residues. CDR1 and CDR2 from the germline V gene are SNHLY and FYNNEI. Here the CDR3 reads CASSGRFQVGNQPQHF. DNA for the CDR3: TGTGCCAGCAGTGGGAGGTTCCAGGTGGGCAATCAGCCCCAGCATTTT.

V and J are TRBV5-1 and TRBJ1-2; D is unclear. Germline assignment: CDR1 SGHRS and CDR2 YFSETQ. V was cut by 2 bases and J by 3 bases, with 11 bases left in between. The length of the CDR3 is 14 residues. This CDR3 is CASSLGGSHYGYTF. The DNA for the CDR3 is TGCGCCAGCAGCTTAGGAGGGTCCCACTATGGCTACACCTTC.

This chain connects TRBV21-1 to TRBJ2-3; the table's D call, TRBD1, was not checked against the DNA. TRBV21-1 is given as a pseudogene. The CDR3 consists of 16 residues. CDR3 region: CASSKLGGRTTYTQYF. As DNA, the CDR3 is TGTGCCAGCAGCAAACTAGGGGGCCGGACCACATATACGCAGTATTTT.

V usage is TRBV5-1 and J usage is TRBJ2-7; 7 bases align to TRBD1. Germline values: CDR1 SGHRS, CDR2 YFSETQ. The V and J ends lost 3 bases and 3 bases, in that order; junction bases with no gene match: 9. This CDR3 comprises 15 residues. The CDR3 DNA is TGCGCCAGCAGCTCAACCCCGGGACAGAGCTACGAGCAGTACTTC. This codes for CASSSTPGQSYEQYF.

This chain uses TRBV7-9 with TRBJ2-1, with 9 bases aligning to TRBD1. The germline gives CDR1 SEHNR, CDR2 FQNEAQ (reference sequence). This CDR3 has 14 amino acids. The J segment lost 8 bases and the V segment lost 3 bases, leaving 5 bases of the junction unmatched. The CDR3 DNA is TGTGCCAGCAGCTTTTGGACAGGGGTCCATGAGCAGTTCTTC. Residues: CASSFWTGVHEQFF. The full variable domain, in which reference TRBV7-9 and TRBJ2-1 provide the parts outside the CDR3, is DTGVSQNPRHKITKRGQNVTFRCDPISEHNRLYWYRQTLGQGPEFLTYFQNEAQLEKSRLLSDRFSAERPKGSFSTLEIQRTEQGDSAMYLCASSFWTGVHEQFFGPGTRLTVL.

This clone has more than one count but fewer than ten. The V call is TRBV6-5, the J call TRBJ1-2, with D possibly being TRBD1 (5 bases). V dropped 0 bases and J dropped 4 bases, with 9 bases sitting between them. Germline CDR1 and CDR2: MNHEY and SVGAGI. This CDR3 spans 14 amino acids. This chain's CDR3 is CASSYSGARYGYTF. The CDR3 coding sequence is TGTGCCAGCAGTTACTCAGGGGCCCGCTATGGCTACACCTTC.

The chain carries TRBV28 and TRBJ1-2, with D possibly being TRBD1 (6 bases). The CDR3 is 14 amino acids. In germline, CDR1 is MDHEN, CDR2 SYDVKM. V lost 4 bases, J lost 7 bases, and 16 bases lay in between. The CDR3 loop reads CASSSPTGVLGYTF. CDR3 DNA sequence: TGTGCCAGCAGTTCTCCGACAGGCGTACTTGGCTACACCTTC.

This clone was seen more than once but under ten times. The chain uses TRBV27 and TRBJ2-7, with D unclear. Germline V lookup: CDR1 MNHEY, CDR2 SMNVEV (reference sequence). Trimming stripped 7 bases from V and 0 bases from J, with 10 bases between. There are 13 residues in the CDR3. As DNA, the CDR3 is TGTGCCAGCACTGCACACGACTCCTACGAGCAGTACTTC. Protein: CASTAHDSYEQYF.

The chain is built from TRBV5-6 and TRBJ1-4; no firm D call. V lost 2 bases and J 7 bases, leaving 18 bases between the germline ends. The CDR3 consists of 16 residues. CDR1 SGHDT and CDR2 YYEEEE come from the germline V gene. CDR3 region: CASSFSQERVVEKLFF. As DNA, the CDR3 is TGTGCCAGCAGCTTCAGTCAGGAGAGGGTCGTTGAAAAACTGTTTTTT.

The chain uses TRBV10-3 and TRBJ2-7, with TRBD1 matching over 9 bases. The CDR3 is 14 amino acids. Per germline, CDR1 ENHRY and CDR2 SYGVKD. The J segment lost 6 bases and the V segment lost 7 bases, leaving 10 bases of the junction unmatched. CDR3 bases: TGTGCCATCAATCCAGGGACAGGGCTAGCCGAGCAGTACTTC. Its protein product is CAINPGTGLAEQYF.

The gene calls are TRBV7-9 and TRBJ2-2; 7 bases agree with TRBD2. V lost 5 bases to trimming and J lost 4 bases; unmatched junction nucleotides: 19. The CDR3 extends over 19 amino acids. Germline V gene sequence: CDR1 SEHNR, CDR2 FQNEAQ (reference sequence). The CDR3: CASSPPRSGGSGGTGELFF. As DNA, the CDR3 is TGTGCCAGCAGCCCCCCCCGTTCGGGGGGTTCAGGTGGCACCGGGGAGCTGTTTTTT.

The rearrangement uses TRBV29-1 and TRBJ1-1; D might be TRBD1 (5 bases). V gave up 5 bases and J gave up 0 bases, with 10 bases separating them. Germline V gene lookup returns CDR1 SQVTM and CDR2 ANQGSEA. The CDR3 contains 13 residues. Here the CDR3 reads CSVTGRMNTEAFF. CDR3 DNA sequence: TGCAGCGTTACAGGACGGATGAACACTGAAGCTTTCTTT. Full variable domain (remainder filled in from reference TRBV29-1 and TRBJ1-1): SAVISQKPSRDICQRGTSLTIQCQVDSQVTMMFWYRQQPGQSLTLIATANQGSEATYESGFVIDKFPISRPNLTFSTLTVSNMSPEDSSIYLCSVTGRMNTEAFFGQGTRLTVV.

The chain combines TRBV6-5 with TRBJ2-1; 7 bases line up with TRBD2. CDR3 length: 14 residues. The germline gives CDR1 MNHEY, CDR2 SVGAGI. V lost 4 bases, J lost 5 bases, and 5 bases stayed unmatched. CDR3 protein: CASSWGTIHNEQFF. In DNA, the CDR3 is TGTGCCAGCAGTTGGGGGACTATCCACAATGAGCAGTTCTTC.

The rearrangement links TRBV5-5 to TRBJ1-6; 9 bases are a match to TRBD1. Germline trimming cut 3 bases from V and 10 bases from J; bases unmatched to any gene: 17. The CDR3 spans 18 residues. CDR1 is SGHKS and CDR2 is YYEKEE in the germline V gene (reference sequence). This CDR3 is CASSSGQGGRLKSSPLHF. CDR3 in DNA: TGTGCCAGCAGCTCGGGACAGGGAGGAAGATTAAAGAGCTCACCCCTCCACTTT.